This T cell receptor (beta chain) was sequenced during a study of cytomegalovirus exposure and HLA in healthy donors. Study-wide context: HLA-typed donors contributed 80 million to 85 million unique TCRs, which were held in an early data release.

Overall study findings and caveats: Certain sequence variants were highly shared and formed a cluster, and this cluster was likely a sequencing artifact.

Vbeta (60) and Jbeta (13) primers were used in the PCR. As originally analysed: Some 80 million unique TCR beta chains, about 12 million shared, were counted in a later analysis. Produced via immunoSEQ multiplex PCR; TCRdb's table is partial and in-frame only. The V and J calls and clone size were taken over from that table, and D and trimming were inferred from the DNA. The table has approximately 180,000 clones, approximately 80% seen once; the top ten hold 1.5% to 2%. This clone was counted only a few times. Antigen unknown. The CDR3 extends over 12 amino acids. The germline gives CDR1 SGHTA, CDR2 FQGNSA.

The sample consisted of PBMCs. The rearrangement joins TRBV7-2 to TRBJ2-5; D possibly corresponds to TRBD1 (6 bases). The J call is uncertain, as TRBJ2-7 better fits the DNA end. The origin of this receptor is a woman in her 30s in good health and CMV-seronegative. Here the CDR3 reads CASSRQANEQYF. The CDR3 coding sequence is TGTGCCAGCAGCCGACAGGCCAACGAGCAGTACTTC.